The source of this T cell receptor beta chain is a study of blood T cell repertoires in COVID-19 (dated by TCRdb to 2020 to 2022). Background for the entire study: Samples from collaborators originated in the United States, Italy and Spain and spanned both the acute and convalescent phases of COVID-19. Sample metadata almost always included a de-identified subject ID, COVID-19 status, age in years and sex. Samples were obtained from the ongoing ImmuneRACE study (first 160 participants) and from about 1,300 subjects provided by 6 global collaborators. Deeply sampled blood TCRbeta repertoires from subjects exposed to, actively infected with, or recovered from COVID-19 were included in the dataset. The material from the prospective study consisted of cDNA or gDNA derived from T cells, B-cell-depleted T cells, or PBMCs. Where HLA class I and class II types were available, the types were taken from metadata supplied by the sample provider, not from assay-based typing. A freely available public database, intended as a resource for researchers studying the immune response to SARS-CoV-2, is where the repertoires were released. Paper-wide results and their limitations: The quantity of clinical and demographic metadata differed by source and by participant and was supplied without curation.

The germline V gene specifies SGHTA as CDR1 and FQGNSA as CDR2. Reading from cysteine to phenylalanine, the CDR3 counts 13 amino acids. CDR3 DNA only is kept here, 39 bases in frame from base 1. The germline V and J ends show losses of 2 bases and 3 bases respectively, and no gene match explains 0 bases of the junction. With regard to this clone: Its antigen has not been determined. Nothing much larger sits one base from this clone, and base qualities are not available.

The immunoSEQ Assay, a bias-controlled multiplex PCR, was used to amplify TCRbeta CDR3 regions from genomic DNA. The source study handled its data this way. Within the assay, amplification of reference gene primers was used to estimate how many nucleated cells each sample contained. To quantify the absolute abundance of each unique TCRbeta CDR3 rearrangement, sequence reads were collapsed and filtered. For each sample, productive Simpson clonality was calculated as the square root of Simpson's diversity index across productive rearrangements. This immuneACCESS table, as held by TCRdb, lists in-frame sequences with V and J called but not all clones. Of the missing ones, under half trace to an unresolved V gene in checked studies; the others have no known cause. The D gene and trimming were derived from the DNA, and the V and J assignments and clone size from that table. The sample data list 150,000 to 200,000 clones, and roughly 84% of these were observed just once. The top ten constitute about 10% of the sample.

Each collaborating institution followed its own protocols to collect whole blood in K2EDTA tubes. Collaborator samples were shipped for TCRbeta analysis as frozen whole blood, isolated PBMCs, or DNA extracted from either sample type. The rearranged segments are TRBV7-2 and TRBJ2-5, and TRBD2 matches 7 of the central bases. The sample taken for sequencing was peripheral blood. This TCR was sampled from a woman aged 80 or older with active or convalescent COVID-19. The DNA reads TGTGCCAGCAGCTTACGGGGGGAAGAGACCCAGTACTTC. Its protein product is CASSLRGEETQYF.